This T cell receptor beta chain was sequenced during a study of monozygotic twins with inflammatory bowel disease. The CDR3 has 14 amino acids. CDR1 is KGHSH, CDR2 LQKENI, per germline. TCRdb reanalyzed the 5' RACE reads and collapses them to one entry per CDR3 protein, without DNA. Found here are about 160,000 distinct CDR3 sequences; the top ten clones hold 2.4%. This chain connects TRBV18 to TRBJ2-7; the TCRdb call, TRBD1, lacks DNA for checking. Sequencing was performed on blood. The receptor comes from a human donor with ulcerative colitis or Crohn's disease, or a healthy co-twin of an affected twin (not recorded which). The CDR3: CASSKTGSHYEQYF. The whole variable domain, filled in from reference TRBV18 and TRBJ2-7, reads NAGVMQNPRHLVRRRGQEARLRCSPMKGHSHVYWYRQLPEEGLKFMVYLQKENIIDESGMPKERFSAEFPKEGPSILRIQQVVRGDSAAYFCASSKTGSHYEQYFGPGTRLTVT.